This T cell receptor beta chain was sequenced during a study of vaccination and CD4 T cells after COVID-19. Looking at the study overall: Convalescent patients gave post-COVID blood a median approximately 100 days post-diagnosis, range 35 to 161. Post-vaccination samples were procured at a median of roughly 70 days following dose two (range 14 to 241).

Germline CDR1 reads ENHRY; CDR2 reads SYGVKD. The germline V and J ends were trimmed by 7 bases and 3 bases, with 12 bases remaining between them. The CDR3 totals 13 residues. An Oncomine TCR Beta short-read assay was used to sequence the DNA from cultured CD4+ T cells. Each CDR3 protein gets one entry after TCRdb re-called the PCR reads with MiXCR. This table holds roughly 15,000 distinct CDR3 sequences, approximately 49% found once. The treatment is: roughly ten-day PBMC culture with coronavirus spike peptide pools or control peptides (ViraFEST assay). Fresh IL-2 medium was used to replace half of the medium on days 3 and 7. About this clonotype: Its cognate antigen is unknown.

The input for sequencing was CD4+ T cells from blood, cultured in vitro, taken before SARS-CoV-2 vaccination. This receptor was taken from a human donor who had recovered from COVID-19. The chain employs TRBV10-3 and TRBJ2-5; possibly TRBD2 for D (7 bases). In DNA form, the CDR3 reads TGTGCCATCAAAGGGGGGGCAAAAGAGACCCAGTACTTC. This sequence encodes CAIKGGAKETQYF.